This T cell receptor (beta chain) is from a study of shared clonotypes between healthy human individuals. This CDR3 comprises 12 residues. CDR1 and CDR2 (germline): SGHNT, YYREEE (reference sequence). Trimming pared 4 bases from V and 3 bases from J, leaving 8 bases between. Remarks on this clone: At the DNA level, this CDR3 is encoded by other sequences in the same sample as well.

Within Nashville, Tennessee resided all donors, each a Caucasian adult. Deep was the level at which the assay was run. Using ten immunoSEQ deep assay plates, investigators sequenced unsorted PBMC DNA. Generated by immunoSEQ multiplex PCR, the TCRdb table keeps only in-frame clones and is missing some. The sample lists about 470,000 clones, about 85% seen once, with roughly an eighth in the top ten. The source is a woman aged 40 to 49 in good health. Some clones in this sample may be carry-over from other donors' samples. Material for sequencing was PBMCs. V is TRBV5-4 and J is TRBJ2-7; a weak D match, TRBD1 (5 bases). The CDR3 spells CASSVDSYEQYF. CDR3 sequence (DNA): TGTGCCAGCAGCGTCGACAGCTACGAGCAGTACTTC.